The source of this T cell receptor beta chain is a study of blood T cell repertoires in COVID-19. About the study: Samples taken during acute and convalescent COVID-19 were collected in the United States, Italy and Spain.

Trimming shortened V by 1 base and J by 6 bases, and 6 bases separated the two germline ends. Germline lookup yields CDR1 SGHTA and CDR2 FQGNSA. The CDR3 has 13 residues. Original analysis: For nucleated cells, counts were estimated from reference gene primer amplification. TCRdb keeps only in-frame clones here, not all; method: immunoSEQ multiplex PCR. For V, J and clone size, that table is used; D and trimming come from the DNA. Altogether 120,000 to 150,000 clones are present, about nine tenths being singletons, with the ten largest covering 2% to 2.5%. The V and J genes are TRBV7-2 and TRBJ2-2; D is uncertain. This TCR came from a human donor in a cohort sampled during active COVID-19. Sequencing was carried out using peripheral blood. The CDR3 sequence: CASSLVGSGELFF. Written as DNA, the CDR3 is TGTGCCAGCAGCTTAGTTGGCTCCGGGGAGCTGTTTTTT.